The 8 T cell receptor beta chains given below trace back to one sample, sequenced in a study of T cells in Graves' hyperthyroidism and ophthalmopathy. Amplified TCR beta CDR3 regions came from RNA transcripts. Carried out on the TCR CDR3, a first-round RT-PCR used the HTBI primer set. A single record per CDR3 protein comes from TCRdb applying MiXCR to the multiplex PCR reads. The table lists over 300,000 distinct CDR3 sequences, about 13% of them singletons, with 34% in the top ten. Specimen: blood. The receptors originated from a woman in her thirties or forties with Graves' ophthalmopathy.

In this sample, this clonotype turned up a few times. The V gene is TRBV20-1, the J gene TRBJ2-7, with TRBD2 matching 14 bases. The germline CDR1 and CDR2 sequences are DFQATT and SNEGSKA (reference sequence). This CDR3 contains 14 residues. Trimming at V came to 6 bases and at J to 5 bases, leaving 6 bases not matched to a gene. This chain's CDR3 is CSAEGTSGRNEQYF. The CDR3 DNA sequence: TGCAGTGCGGAGGGGACTAGCGGGAGAAACGAGCAGTACTTC.

At least ten counts were recorded for this clonotype. The V call is TRBV2, the J call TRBJ1-3; unclear D gene. V lost 2 bases and J 0 bases, leaving 5 bases between the germline ends. The germline CDR1 and CDR2 sequences are SNHLY and FYNNEI. The CDR3 consists of 14 residues. CDR3 sequence: CASSEMGSGNTIYF. The CDR3, as DNA: TGTGCCAGCAGTGAAATGGGCTCTGGAAACACCATATATTTT.

This clonotype was picked up a small number of times. The chain employs TRBV9 and TRBJ2-3; D is uncertain. Germline values: CDR1 SGDLS, CDR2 YYNGEE. V was pared by 0 bases and J by 6 bases, with 11 bases between. There are 14 residues in the CDR3. CDR3 DNA: TGTGCCAGCAGCGTAGCTCGAAGCATTGATACGCAGTATTTT. This sequence encodes CASSVARSIDTQYF. Full variable domain (missing parts from reference TRBV9 and TRBJ2-3): DSGVTQTPKHLITATGQRVTLRCSPRSGDLSVYWYQQSLDQGLQFLIQYYNGEERAKGNILERFSAQQFPDLHSELNLSSLELGDSALYFCASSVARSIDTQYFGPGTRLTVL.

This clonotype was detected only a few times. The DNA of the CDR3 is TGTGCCAGTTCCTACAGGAGCTCCTACGAGCAGTACTTC. It codes for CASSYRSSYEQYF. The rearrangement links TRBV2 to TRBJ2-7, with D maybe TRBD1 (5 bases). V lost 9 bases to trimming and J lost 0 bases, with 12 bases between them. This CDR3 is 13 amino acids long. Germline V lookup: CDR1 SNHLY, CDR2 FYNNEI. The complete variable domain, with remaining parts taken from reference TRBV2 and TRBJ2-7, reads EPEVTQTPSHQVTQMGQEVILRCVPISNHLYFYWYRQILGQKVEFLVSFYNNEISEKSEIFDDQFSVERPDGSNFTLKIRSTKLEDSAMYFCASSYRSSYEQYFGPGTRLTVT.

This chain uses TRBV6-2 or TRBV6-3 with TRBJ2-1, with 8 bases lining up with TRBD1. The CDR3 length is 12 residues. J was trimmed by 12 bases and V by 6 bases; bases with no gene match: 7. Germline CDR1 reads MNHEY; CDR2 reads SVGEGT. CDR3 loop: CASRPTGAGQFF. DNA for the CDR3: TGTGCCAGCAGACCGACAGGGGCTGGGCAGTTCTTC.

Turning to this clonotype: A read error is possible here, since a much larger clone lies one base away. This chain uses TRBV20-1 with TRBJ2-1; 8 bases map to TRBD1. Germline V gene sequence: CDR1 DFQATT, CDR2 SNEGSKA (reference sequence). CDR3 length equals 14 residues. J lost 10 bases, V lost 6 bases, and 14 bases had no gene match. This chain's CDR3 is CSAEDRGVDYEQFF. The CDR3 nucleotides read TGCAGTGCGGAAGACAGGGGTGTTGACTACGAGCAGTTCTTC.

V is TRBV5-1 and J is TRBJ2-5, with 9 bases aligning to TRBD2. CDR3 length equals 19 residues. Germline CDR1 reads SGHRS; CDR2 reads YFSETQ. V gave up 0 bases and J gave up 6 bases; unmatched junction bases: 18. This chain's CDR3 is CASSLVDPAWRGGWKTQYF. CDR3 DNA: TGCGCCAGCAGCTTGGTGGATCCGGCTTGGCGGGGGGGCTGGAAGACCCAGTACTTC.

The rearrangement uses TRBV19 and TRBJ2-7, with a tentative D call TRBD1 (5 bases). Germline CDR1 and CDR2: LNHDA and SQIVND (reference sequence). The CDR3 loop spans 11 amino acids. Trimming cost V 7 bases and J 5 bases, with 9 bases left between them. CDR3 in amino acids: CASKGVHEQYF. CDR3 bases: TGTGCCAGTAAAGGGGTCCACGAGCAGTACTTC.